This is a list of T cell receptor beta chains from one sample in a study of shared clonotypes between healthy human individuals. Using immunoSEQ multiplex PCR, the repertoire was profiled, and TCRdb retains in-frame clones only, with some absent. The sample has some 510,000 clones; roughly 78% are singletons. Input material: PBMCs. Receptors were obtained from a woman in her thirties or forties in good health. Some clones in this sample may be carry-over from other donors' samples. The CDR3 runs from the conserved cysteine through the conserved F or W. Each record gives: J gene, D gene, clone size, V gene, CDR3 protein, CDR3 DNA. D genes are given only for firm matches. Part of the rows lack a size; the others show once, few, many or a class for expanded clones.

TRBJ1-4 | TRBD1 | . | TRBV15 | CATSSTGVSNEKLFF | TGTGCCACCAGCAGCACAGGGGTGTCTAATGAAAAACTGTTTTTT
TRBJ1-4 | . | . | TRBV10-3 | CAISQLGEKLFF | TGTGCCATCAGCCAGCTAGGTGAAAAACTGTTTTTT
TRBJ2-7 | TRBD1 | . | TRBV7-8 | CASSNRDRGSYEQYF | TGTGCCAGCAGCAACCGGGACAGGGGGTCCTACGAGCAGTACTTC
TRBJ1-2 | . | . | TRBV11-2 | CASSPQGDYGYTF | TGTGCCAGCAGCCCTCAGGGAGATTATGGCTACACCTTC
TRBJ2-1 | . | . | TRBV7-2 | CASSLASPWNEQFF | TGTGCCAGCAGCTTAGCGTCTCCCTGGAATGAGCAGTTCTTC
TRBJ2-2 | TRBD2 | . | TRBV10-2 | CATRLAPSADTGELFF | TGCGCCACAAGACTAGCACCGAGTGCGGACACCGGGGAGCTGTTTTTT
TRBJ2-4 | . | . | TRBV12-1 | CASSFIVLATKGKNIQYF | TGTGCCAGCAGCTTTATCGTCCTAGCGACTAAGGGTAAAAACATTCAGTACTTC
TRBJ2-2 | . | . | TRBV27 | CASSFPPRDPRWSGELFF | TGTGCCAGCAGTTTCCCCCCCCGGGACCCCCGATGGTCCGGGGAGCTGTTTTTT
TRBJ2-7 | TRBD2 | . | TRBV7-9 | CASSRGYSGAAYEQYF | TGTGCCAGCAGCCGGGGCTACAGCGGGGCCGCCTACGAGCAGTACTTC
TRBJ1-3 | . | few | TRBV15 | CATSRDSNSGNTIYF | TGTGCCACCAGCAGAGACAGTAACTCTGGAAACACCATATATTTT
TRBJ1-1 | . | . | TRBV2 | CASSYNGVGNTEAFF | TGTGCCAGCAGTTACAATGGAGTAGGGAACACTGAAGCTTTCTTT
TRBJ2-5 | TRBD2 | . | TRBV7-2 | CASSLGSGRAVETQYF | TGTGCCAGCAGCTTAGGAAGCGGGAGGGCCGTAGAGACCCAGTACTTC
TRBJ2-7 | . | . | TRBV27 | CASSRPGPVYEQYF | TGTGCCAGCAGTCGCCCGGGACCGGTCTACGAGCAGTACTTC
TRBJ2-1 | TRBD2 | . | TRBV4-2 | CASSRETSGTFDEQFF | TGTGCCAGCAGCCGGGAGACTAGCGGGACGTTCGATGAGCAGTTCTTC
TRBJ2-1 | TRBD2 | . | TRBV2 | CASSGTSGRIANEQFF | TGTGCCAGCAGCGGGACTAGCGGGCGGATAGCAAATGAGCAGTTCTTC
TRBJ2-2 | . | . | TRBV4-1 | CASRSGLNAGELFF | TGCGCCAGTAGATCGGGACTTAATGCCGGGGAGCTGTTTTTT
TRBJ2-3 | . | few | TRBV30 | CSRSEGGTDTQYF | TGTTCCCGGTCGGAAGGGGGCACAGATACGCAGTATTTT
TRBJ2-7 | TRBD2 | once | TRBV28 | CASSTSGSLYEQYF | TGTGCCAGCAGTACTAGCGGGAGTCTGTACGAGCAGTACTTC
TRBJ2-2 | . | once | TRBV19 | CASSMGAGPPNTGELFF | TGTGCCAGTAGTATGGGGGCGGGACCTCCGAACACCGGGGAGCTGTTTTTT
TRBJ1-2 | . | . | TRBV28 | CASKSNNKATF | TGTGCCAGCAAGTCAAATAACAAGGCCACCTTC
TRBJ2-7 | TRBD2 | . | TRBV30 | CAWSPPTGLAKYEQYF | TGTGCCTGGAGTCCCCCAACTGGACTAGCCAAATACGAGCAGTACTTC
TRBJ2-1 | TRBD2 | . | TRBV4-1 | CASSQEGGSGINNEQFF | TGCGCCAGCAGCCAAGAAGGAGGTAGCGGGATAAACAATGAGCAGTTCTTC
TRBJ2-2 | . | few | TRBV30 | CAWTGVTGELFF | TGTGCCTGGACAGGGGTCACCGGGGAGCTGTTTTTT
TRBJ1-4 | . | . | TRBV10-1 | CAGFPGLLNEKLFF | TGCGCCGGGTTTCCCGGGCTACTAAATGAAAAACTGTTTTTT
TRBJ2-3 | . | . | TRBV27 | CASSLRVPSSTDTQYF | TGTGCCAGCAGTTTACGGGTTCCTAGCAGCACAGATACGCAGTATTTT
TRBJ2-1 | . | . | TRBV5-1 | CASSGGVAEYNEQFF | TGCGCCAGCAGCGGGGGAGTAGCGGAGTACAATGAGCAGTTCTTC
TRBJ2-2 | . | . | TRBV7-2 | CASSYRVGDTGELFF | TGTGCCAGCAGCTACAGGGTAGGGGACACCGGGGAGCTGTTTTTT
TRBJ2-5 | . | . | TRBV4-2 | CASSHTGYQETQYF | TGTGCCAGCAGCCATACAGGGTACCAAGAGACCCAGTACTTC
TRBJ2-1 | TRBD2 | . | TRBV11-3 | CASSLGGSSYNEQFF | TGTGCCAGCAGCTTAGGCGGGAGCTCCTACAATGAGCAGTTCTTC
TRBJ1-2 | . | once | TRBV19 | CASSIRQGFNYGYTF | TGTGCCAGTAGTATACGGCAGGGCTTTAACTATGGCTACACCTTC
TRBJ2-1 | TRBD1 | . | TRBV15 | CATSIAGQGYNEQFF | TGTGCCACCAGCATAGCAGGACAGGGATACAATGAGCAGTTCTTC